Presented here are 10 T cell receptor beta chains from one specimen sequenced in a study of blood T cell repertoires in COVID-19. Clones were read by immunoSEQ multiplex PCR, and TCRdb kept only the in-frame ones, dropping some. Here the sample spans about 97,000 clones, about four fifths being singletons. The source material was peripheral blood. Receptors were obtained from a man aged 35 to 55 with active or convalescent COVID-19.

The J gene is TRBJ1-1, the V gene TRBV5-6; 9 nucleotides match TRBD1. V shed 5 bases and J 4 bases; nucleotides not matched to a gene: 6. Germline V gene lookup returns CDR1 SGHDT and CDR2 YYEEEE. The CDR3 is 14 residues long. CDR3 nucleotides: TGTGCCAGCAGTTTGACAGGGGGGAGCACTGAAGCTTTCTTT. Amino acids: CASSLTGGSTEAFF.

The CDR3 is CASSLDDFNSPLHF. The CDR3, as DNA: TGTGCCAGCAGCTTAGATGACTTCAATTCACCCCTCCACTTT. The V and J genes are TRBV7-2 and TRBJ1-6; D gene unclear. The CDR3 spans 14 residues. V dropped 1 base and J dropped 7 bases, with 8 bases sitting between them. Germline V gene data show CDR1 as SGHTA and CDR2 as FQGNSA.

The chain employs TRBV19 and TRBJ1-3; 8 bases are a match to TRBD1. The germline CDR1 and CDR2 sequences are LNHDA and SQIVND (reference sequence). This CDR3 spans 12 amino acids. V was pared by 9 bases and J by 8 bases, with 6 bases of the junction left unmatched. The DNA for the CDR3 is TGTGCCAGGCGACAGGGGTTGTACACCATATATTTT. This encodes CARRQGLYTIYF. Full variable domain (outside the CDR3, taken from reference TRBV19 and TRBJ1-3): DGGITQSPKYLFRKEGQNVTLSCEQNLNHDAMYWYRQDPGQGLRLIYYSQIVNDFQKGDIAEGYSVSREKKESFPLTVTSAQKNPTAFYLCARRQGLYTIYFGEGSWLTVV.

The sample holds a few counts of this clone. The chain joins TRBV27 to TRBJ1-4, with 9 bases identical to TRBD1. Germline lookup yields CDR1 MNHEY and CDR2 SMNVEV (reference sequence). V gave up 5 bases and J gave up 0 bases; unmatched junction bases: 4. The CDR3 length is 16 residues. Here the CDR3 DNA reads TGTGCCAGCAGTAGGGACAGGGCCGCAACTAATGAAAAACTGTTTTTT. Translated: CASSRDRAATNEKLFF.

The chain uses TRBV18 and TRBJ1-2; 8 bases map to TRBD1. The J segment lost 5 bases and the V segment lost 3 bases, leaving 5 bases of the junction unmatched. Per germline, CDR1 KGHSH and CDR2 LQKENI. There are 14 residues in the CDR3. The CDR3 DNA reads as TGTGCCAGCTCACCGGACAGGGTGTCGTATGGCTACACCTTC. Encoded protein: CASSPDRVSYGYTF.

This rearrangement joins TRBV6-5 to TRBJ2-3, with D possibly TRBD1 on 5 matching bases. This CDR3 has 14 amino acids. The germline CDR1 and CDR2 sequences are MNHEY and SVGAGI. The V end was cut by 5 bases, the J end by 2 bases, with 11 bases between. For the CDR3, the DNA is TGTGCCAGCAGTAGGGGAAATCCCACAGATACGCAGTATTTT. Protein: CASSRGNPTDTQYF.

CDR3 protein: CASSLTDQSSYEQYF. The CDR3 DNA reads as TGTGCCAGCAGCTTAACAGACCAAAGCTCCTACGAGCAGTACTTC. V is TRBV11-2 and J is TRBJ2-7; D is ambiguous. V lost 2 bases and J lost 0, with 11 bases in between. CDR1 and CDR2 (germline): SGHAT, FQNNGV. The CDR3 runs to 15 residues.

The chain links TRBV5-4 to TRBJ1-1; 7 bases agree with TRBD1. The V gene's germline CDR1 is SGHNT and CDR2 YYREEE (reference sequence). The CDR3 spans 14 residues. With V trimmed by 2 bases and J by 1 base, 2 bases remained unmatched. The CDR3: CASSFTGENTEAFF. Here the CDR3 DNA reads TGTGCCAGCAGCTTTACAGGGGAGAACACTGAAGCTTTCTTT.

The CDR3 nucleotides read TGTGCCAGTAGTATAACAGGGATCGGCGGGGAGCTGTTTTTT. Protein: CASSITGIGGELFF. The chain employs TRBV19 and TRBJ2-2, with TRBD1 as a possible D gene (6 bases). V was shortened by 2 bases and J by 7 bases, with 11 bases between the two germline ends. Germline loops: CDR1 LNHDA, CDR2 SQIVND (reference sequence). The CDR3 is made up of 14 amino acids.

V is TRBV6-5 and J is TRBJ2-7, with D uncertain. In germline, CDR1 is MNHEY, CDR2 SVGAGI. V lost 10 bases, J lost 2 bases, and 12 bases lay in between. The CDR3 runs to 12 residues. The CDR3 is CATLSVAYEQYF. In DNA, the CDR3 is TGTGCCACCCTGTCCGTTGCCTACGAGCAGTACTTC.